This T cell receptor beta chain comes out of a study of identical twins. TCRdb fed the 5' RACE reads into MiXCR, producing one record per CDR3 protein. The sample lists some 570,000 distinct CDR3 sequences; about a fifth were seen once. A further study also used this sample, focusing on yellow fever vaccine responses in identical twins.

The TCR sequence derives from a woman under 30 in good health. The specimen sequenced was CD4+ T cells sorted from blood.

The CDR3 bases are TGTGCCAGCAGCTTAGGGAGAGGGGCTAGCACAGATACGCAGTATTTT. This gives the protein CASSLGRGASTDTQYF. This chain links TRBV11-2 with TRBJ2-3; the D gene could be TRBD1 or TRBD2 (5 bases each). The CDR3 runs to 16 residues. With 1 base removed from V and 0 bases from J, the gap between germline ends came to 11 bases. Germline loops: CDR1 SGHAT, CDR2 FQNNGV.